A single sample gave rise to the 4 T cell receptor beta chains below, sequenced in a study of blood T cell repertoires in COVID-19 (TCRdb year 2020). The library was built by means of the immunoSEQ multiplex PCR assay. The table comes from immuneACCESS by way of TCRdb, which keeps in-frame sequences with V and J called. Part of the clones is missing from these tables; in studies checked, under half for an unresolved V gene and the rest for unknown reasons. This sample has about 190,000 clones in its table, and about 88% of those were observed once. The ten largest clones capture roughly 5.6% of the sample. The sample consisted of peripheral blood. Receptor source: a woman aged 40 to 49 who had recovered from COVID-19.

V gene TRBV12-5 combines with J gene TRBJ2-7; D not resolved. Germline V lookup: CDR1 LGHNT, CDR2 FRNRAP. The CDR3 has 13 residues. The ends were cut back, 6 bases at V and 0 bases at J, with 9 bases in the middle. This chain's CDR3 is CASGLSASYEQYF. DNA of the CDR3: TGTGCTAGTGGGCTGAGCGCCTCCTACGAGCAGTACTTC.

The chain is built from TRBV18 and TRBJ1-1; no reliable D call. V gave up 1 base and J gave up 7 bases, with 13 bases separating them. This CDR3 is 14 amino acids long. Germline lookup yields CDR1 KGHSH and CDR2 LQKENI. CDR3 protein: CASSPLSEVVEAFF. The CDR3, as DNA: TGTGCCAGCTCACCACTTTCAGAGGTCGTTGAAGCTTTCTTT.

J is TRBJ1-5 and V is TRBV30, with D possibly TRBD1 on 6 matching bases. Trimming took 0 bases from V and 7 from J, leaving 13 bases between them. Germline loops: CDR1 GTSNPN, CDR2 SVGIG (reference sequence). CDR3 length equals 14 residues. CDR3 sequence reads: CAWSVDSQGQPQHF. Here the CDR3 DNA reads TGTGCCTGGAGTGTAGACAGTCAGGGGCAGCCCCAGCATTTT.

The V and J genes are TRBV7-2 and TRBJ2-1; 10 bases match TRBD1. The CDR3 length is 14 residues. Germline CDR1 reads SGHTA; CDR2 reads FQGNSA. With V trimmed by 5 bases and J by 8 bases, 6 bases remained unmatched. The CDR3 protein is CASSLTGGGYEQFF. CDR3 DNA: TGTGCCAGCAGCCTGACAGGGGGCGGGTATGAGCAGTTCTTC.